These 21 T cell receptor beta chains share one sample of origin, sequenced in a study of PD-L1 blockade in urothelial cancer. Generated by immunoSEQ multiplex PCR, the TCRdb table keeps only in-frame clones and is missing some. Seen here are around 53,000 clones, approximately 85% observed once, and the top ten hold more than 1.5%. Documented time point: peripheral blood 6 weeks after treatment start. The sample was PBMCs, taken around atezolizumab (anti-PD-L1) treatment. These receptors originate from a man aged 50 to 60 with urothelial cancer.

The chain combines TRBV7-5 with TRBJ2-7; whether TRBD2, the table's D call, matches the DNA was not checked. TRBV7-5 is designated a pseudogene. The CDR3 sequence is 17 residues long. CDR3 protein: CARSLGPREALAYEQYF. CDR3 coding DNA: TGTGCCAGAAGCTTAGGTCCCCGGGAGGCCCTCGCCTACGAGCAGTACTTC.

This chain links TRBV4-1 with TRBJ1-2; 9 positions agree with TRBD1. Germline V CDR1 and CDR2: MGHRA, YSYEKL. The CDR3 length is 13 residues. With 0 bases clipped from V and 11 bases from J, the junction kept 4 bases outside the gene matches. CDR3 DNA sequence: TGCGCCAGCAGCCAAGAACAGGGGGCGCTTTACACCTTC. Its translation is CASSQEQGALYTF.

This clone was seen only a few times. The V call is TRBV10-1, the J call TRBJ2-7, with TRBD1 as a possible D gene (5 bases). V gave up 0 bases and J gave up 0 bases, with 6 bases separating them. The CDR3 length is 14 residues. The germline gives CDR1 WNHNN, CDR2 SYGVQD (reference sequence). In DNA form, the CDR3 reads TGCGCCAGCAGTGAGTCCCAGGGCTCCTACGAGCAGTACTTC. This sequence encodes CASSESQGSYEQYF.

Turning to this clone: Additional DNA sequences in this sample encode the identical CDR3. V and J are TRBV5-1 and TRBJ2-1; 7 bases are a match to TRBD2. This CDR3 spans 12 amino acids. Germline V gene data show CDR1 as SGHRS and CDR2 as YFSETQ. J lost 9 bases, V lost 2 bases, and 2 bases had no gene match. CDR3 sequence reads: CASSFGGGEQFF. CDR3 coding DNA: TGCGCCAGCAGCTTTGGGGGGGGTGAGCAGTTCTTC.

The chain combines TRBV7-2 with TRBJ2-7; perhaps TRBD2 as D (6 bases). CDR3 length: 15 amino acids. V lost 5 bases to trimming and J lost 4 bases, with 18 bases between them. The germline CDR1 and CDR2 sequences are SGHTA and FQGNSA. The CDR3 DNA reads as TGTGCCAGCAGCCCGGGGGACGTACGTTTGTACGAGCAGTACTTC. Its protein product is CASSPGDVRLYEQYF.

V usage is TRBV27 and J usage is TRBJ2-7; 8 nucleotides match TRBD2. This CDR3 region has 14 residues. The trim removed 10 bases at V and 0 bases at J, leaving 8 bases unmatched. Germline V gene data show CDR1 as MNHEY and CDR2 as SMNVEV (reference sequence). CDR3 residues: CATAWTSTSYEQYF. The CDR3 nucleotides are TGTGCCACCGCCTGGACTAGCACCTCCTACGAGCAGTACTTC.

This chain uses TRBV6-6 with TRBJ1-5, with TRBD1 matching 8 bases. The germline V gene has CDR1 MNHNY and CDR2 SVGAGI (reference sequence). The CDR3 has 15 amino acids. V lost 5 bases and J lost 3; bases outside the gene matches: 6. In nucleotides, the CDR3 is TGTGCCAGCAGTAAGGGACAGGTCCTCAATCAGCCCCAGCATTTT. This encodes CASSKGQVLNQPQHF.

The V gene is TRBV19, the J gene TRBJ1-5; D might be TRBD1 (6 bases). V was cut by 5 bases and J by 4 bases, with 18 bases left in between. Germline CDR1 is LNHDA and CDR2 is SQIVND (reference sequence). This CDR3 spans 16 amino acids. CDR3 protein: CASSRTVGGWNQPQHF. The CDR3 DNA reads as TGTGCCAGTAGTCGGACAGTCGGAGGCTGGAATCAGCCCCAGCATTTT. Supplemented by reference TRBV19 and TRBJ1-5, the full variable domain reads DGGITQSPKYLFRKEGQNVTLSCEQNLNHDAMYWYRQDPGQGLRLIYYSQIVNDFQKGDIAEGYSVSREKKESFPLTVTSAQKNPTAFYLCASSRTVGGWNQPQHFGDGTRLSIL.

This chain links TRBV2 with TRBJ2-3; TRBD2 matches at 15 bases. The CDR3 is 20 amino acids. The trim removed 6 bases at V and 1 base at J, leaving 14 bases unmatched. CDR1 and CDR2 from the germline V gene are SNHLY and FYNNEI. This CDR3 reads CASRDPGLAGGYWGTDTQYF. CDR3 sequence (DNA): TGTGCCAGCAGGGATCCGGGACTAGCGGGAGGTTATTGGGGCACAGATACGCAGTATTTT.

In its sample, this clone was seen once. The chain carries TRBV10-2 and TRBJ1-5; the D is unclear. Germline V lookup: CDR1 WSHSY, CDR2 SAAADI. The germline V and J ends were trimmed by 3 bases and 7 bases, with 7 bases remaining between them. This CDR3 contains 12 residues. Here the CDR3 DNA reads TGCGCCAGCAGTGAATTCCTGCAGCCCCAGCATTTT. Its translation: CASSEFLQPQHF.

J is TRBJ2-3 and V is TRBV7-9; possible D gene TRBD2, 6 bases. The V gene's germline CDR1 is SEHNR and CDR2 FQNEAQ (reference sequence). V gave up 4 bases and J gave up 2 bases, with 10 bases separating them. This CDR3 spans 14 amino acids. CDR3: CASSWGLSTDTQYF. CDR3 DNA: TGTGCCAGCAGCTGGGGACTCTCCACAGATACGCAGTATTTT.

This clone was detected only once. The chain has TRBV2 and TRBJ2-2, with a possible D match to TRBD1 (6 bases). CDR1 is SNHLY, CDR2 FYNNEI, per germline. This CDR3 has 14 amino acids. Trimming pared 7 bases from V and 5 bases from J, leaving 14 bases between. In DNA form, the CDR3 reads TGTGCCAGCATTAGGGGGTTAGATACCGGGGAGCTGTTTTTT. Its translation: CASIRGLDTGELFF.

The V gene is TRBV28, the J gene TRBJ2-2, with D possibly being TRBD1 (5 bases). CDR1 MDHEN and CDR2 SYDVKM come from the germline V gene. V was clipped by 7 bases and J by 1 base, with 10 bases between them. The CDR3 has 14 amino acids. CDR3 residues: CASMGRMNTGELFF. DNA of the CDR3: TGTGCCAGCATGGGGCGGATGAACACCGGGGAGCTGTTTTTT.

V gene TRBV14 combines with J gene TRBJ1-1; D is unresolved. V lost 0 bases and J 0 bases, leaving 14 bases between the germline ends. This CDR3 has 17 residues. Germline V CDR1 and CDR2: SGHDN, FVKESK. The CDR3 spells CASSQDLGRSLNTEAFF. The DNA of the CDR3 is TGTGCCAGCAGCCAAGATCTGGGGAGATCCTTGAACACTGAAGCTTTCTTT.

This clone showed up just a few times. CDR3 sequence: CASKLHTDSSGNTIYF. DNA for the CDR3: TGCGCCAGCAAACTGCACACGGACAGCTCTGGAAACACCATATATTTT. The chain has TRBV5-1 and TRBJ1-3, with a weak D call TRBD1 (6 bases). Trimming stripped 6 bases from V and 0 bases from J, with 16 bases between. CDR3 size: 16 residues. CDR1 is SGHRS, CDR2 YFSETQ, per germline.

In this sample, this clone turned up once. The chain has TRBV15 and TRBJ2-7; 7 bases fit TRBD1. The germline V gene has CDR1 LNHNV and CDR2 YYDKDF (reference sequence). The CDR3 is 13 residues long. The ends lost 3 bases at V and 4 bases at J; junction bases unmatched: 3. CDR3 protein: CATSRRRGYEQYF. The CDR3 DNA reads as TGTGCCACCAGCAGGCGCAGGGGGTACGAGCAGTACTTC.

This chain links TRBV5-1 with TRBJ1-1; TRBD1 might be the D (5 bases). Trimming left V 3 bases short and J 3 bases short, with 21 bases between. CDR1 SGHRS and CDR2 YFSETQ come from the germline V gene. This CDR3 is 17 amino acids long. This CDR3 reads CASSSGTLNRGDTEAFF. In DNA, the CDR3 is TGCGCCAGCAGCTCCGGGACTCTTAACCGGGGTGACACTGAAGCTTTCTTT. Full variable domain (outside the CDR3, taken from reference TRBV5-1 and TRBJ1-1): KAGVTQTPRYLIKTRGQQVTLSCSPISGHRSVSWYQQTPGQGLQFLFEYFSETQRNKGNFPGRFSGRQFSNSRSEMNVSTLELGDSALYLCASSSGTLNRGDTEAFFGQGTRLTVV.

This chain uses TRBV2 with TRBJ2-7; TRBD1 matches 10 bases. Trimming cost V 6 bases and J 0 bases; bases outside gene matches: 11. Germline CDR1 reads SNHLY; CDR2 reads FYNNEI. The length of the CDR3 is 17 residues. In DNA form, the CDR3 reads TGTGCCAGCAGCCTATCCTTGGGACAGGGGATCTCCTACGAGCAGTACTTC. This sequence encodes CASSLSLGQGISYEQYF.

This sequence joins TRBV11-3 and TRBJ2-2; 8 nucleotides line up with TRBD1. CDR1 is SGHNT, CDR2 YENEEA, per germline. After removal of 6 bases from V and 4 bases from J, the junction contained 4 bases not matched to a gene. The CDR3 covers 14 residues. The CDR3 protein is CASSVGTGTGELFF. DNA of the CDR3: TGTGCCAGCAGTGTGGGGACAGGCACCGGGGAGCTGTTTTTT.

The CDR3 region has the DNA TGTGCCAGCAGCTTCCGGGAGAGACAGCCCCAGCATTTT. This encodes CASSFRERQPQHF. J is TRBJ1-5 and V is TRBV11-2; unclear D gene. Per the germline V gene, CDR1 is SGHAT and CDR2 is FQNNGV. CDR3 length equals 13 residues. Deletions cut 3 bases from V and 7 bases from J, with 10 bases between.

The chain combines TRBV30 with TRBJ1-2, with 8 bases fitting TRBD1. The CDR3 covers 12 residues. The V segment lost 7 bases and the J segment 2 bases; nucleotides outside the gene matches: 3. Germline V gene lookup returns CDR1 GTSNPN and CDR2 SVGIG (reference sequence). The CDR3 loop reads CALQGGNYGYTF. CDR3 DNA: TGTGCCTTACAGGGGGGAAACTATGGCTACACCTTC.